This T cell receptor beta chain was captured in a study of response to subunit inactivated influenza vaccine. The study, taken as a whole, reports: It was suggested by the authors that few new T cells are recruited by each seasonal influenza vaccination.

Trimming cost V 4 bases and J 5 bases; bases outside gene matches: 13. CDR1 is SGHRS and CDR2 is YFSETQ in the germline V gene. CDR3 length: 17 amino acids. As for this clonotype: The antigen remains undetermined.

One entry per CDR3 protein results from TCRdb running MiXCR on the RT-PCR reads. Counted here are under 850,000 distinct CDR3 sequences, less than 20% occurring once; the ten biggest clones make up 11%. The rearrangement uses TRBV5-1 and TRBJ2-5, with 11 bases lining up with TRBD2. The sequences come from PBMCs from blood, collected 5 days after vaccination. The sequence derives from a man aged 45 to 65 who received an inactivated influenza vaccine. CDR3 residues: CASSIPLAGVSPETQYF. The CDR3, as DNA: TGCGCCAGCAGCATCCCACTAGCGGGAGTATCTCCGGAGACCCAGTACTTC.